The T cell receptor beta chain under discussion was sequenced for a study of cytomegalovirus exposure and HLA in healthy donors. Whole-study results and caveats: Associated with HLA alleles at 0.05 false discovery rate in a later analysis were some 18,000 TCR beta sequences. Reported findings show TCR beta sequences accurately forecast HLA-A and HLA-B alleles in most subjects. Differences between HLA loci emerged in a later analysis of TCR association rates, with DRB1 most and HLA-C fewest.

This clone has a handful of counts. The antigen is undetermined. Trimming shortened V by 5 bases and J by 4 bases, and 17 bases separated the two germline ends. Germline assignment: CDR1 MNHEY and CDR2 SMNVEV (reference sequence). This CDR3 is built from 15 residues. Primers for the PCR totalled 60 Vbeta and 13 Jbeta. Assay: immunoSEQ multiplex PCR; the TCRdb copy retains only in-frame clones and omits some. This table holds some 180,000 clones, approximately 76% found once. Material: PBMCs. This sequence originates from a young woman in good health and CMV-seropositive. The chain combines TRBV27 with TRBJ1-2; D may be TRBD1 (6 bases). As DNA, the CDR3 is TGTGCCAGCAGTCGAAATGGACAGAACCTCTATGGCTACACCTTC. Its protein is CASSRNGQNLYGYTF.